These 12 T cell receptor beta chains were all obtained from the same sample, sequenced in a study of T cell responses to AZD1222 COVID-19 vaccine. Sequenced by immunoSEQ multiplex PCR; TCRdb stores in-frame clones only, minus some. This table has over 100,000 clones, 70% to 90% appearing once. Here the sequenced sample was peripheral blood, taken 28 days after the second AZD1222 dose. The origin of the receptors is an adult who received the AZD1222 COVID-19 vaccine.

V usage is TRBV7-2 and J usage is TRBJ2-5, with 7 positions matching TRBD1. V lost 5 bases to trimming and J lost 5 bases; unmatched junction nucleotides: 5. The CDR3 covers 13 residues. Germline assignment: CDR1 SGHTA and CDR2 FQGNSA. For the CDR3, the DNA is TGTGCCAGCAGCACCGGGACAGCGGAGACCCAGTACTTC. Translated, it gives CASSTGTAETQYF.

V is TRBV18 and J is TRBJ2-1; the D is unclear. Deletions cut 3 bases from V and 3 bases from J, with 15 bases between. Germline values: CDR1 KGHSH, CDR2 LQKENI. This CDR3 region has 16 residues. CDR3: CASSPSLKKSYNEQFF. CDR3 sequence (DNA): TGTGCCAGCTCACCCTCGTTGAAGAAGAGCTACAATGAGCAGTTCTTC.

This rearrangement joins TRBV19 to TRBJ2-2, with D possibly being TRBD1 or TRBD2 (6 bases each). The germline gives CDR1 LNHDA, CDR2 SQIVND (reference sequence). With 8 bases removed from V and 4 bases from J, the gap between germline ends came to 17 bases. The CDR3 loop spans 15 amino acids. The DNA of the CDR3 is TGTGCCAGTGGGGGGCCTTACACCCCCACCGGGGAGCTGTTTTTT. Translated: CASGGPYTPTGELFF.

This clone was detected a few times. The gene calls are TRBV6-2 or TRBV6-3 and TRBJ1-5; a weak D match, TRBD1 (6 bases). V gave up 2 bases and J gave up 5 bases, with 10 bases separating them. The germline CDR1 and CDR2 sequences are MNHEY and SVGEGT. The CDR3 contains 14 residues. The DNA of the CDR3 is TGTGCCAGCAGTTACACCCGGACAGATCAGCCCCAGCATTTT. It translates to CASSYTRTDQPQHF.

This rearrangement joins TRBV6-2 or TRBV6-3 to TRBJ2-3; D is undetermined. CDR1 and CDR2 (germline): MNHEY, SVGEGT. V was clipped by 4 bases and J by 6 bases, with 14 bases between them. CDR3 size: 14 residues. CDR3 sequence (DNA): TGTGCCAGCAGTTCGTTGGGATGGGTGGATACGCAGTATTTT. Translated: CASSSLGWVDTQYF.

The chain couples TRBV5-1 to TRBJ1-2, with D possibly TRBD1 on 6 matching bases. Looked up from germline, CDR1 is SGHRS and CDR2 is YFSETQ. The CDR3 loop spans 14 amino acids. The V gene lost 2 bases and the J gene lost 6 bases, with 14 bases spanning the gap. CDR3 in amino acids: CASSLQGGKNGYTF. The DNA for the CDR3 is TGCGCCAGCAGCTTACAAGGGGGAAAGAATGGCTACACCTTC.

V and J are TRBV6-6 and TRBJ1-1, with D uncertain. CDR1 is MNHNY, CDR2 SVGAGI, per germline (reference sequence). This CDR3 is 14 amino acids long. The ends were cut back, 6 bases at V and 0 bases at J, with 11 bases in the middle. The CDR3, as DNA: TGTGCCAGCAGGCCTACAGAGTTGAACACTGAAGCTTTCTTT. It specifies CASRPTELNTEAFF.

This chain uses TRBV29-1 with TRBJ1-1; D unresolved. This CDR3 is built from 13 residues. Trimming took off 4 bases at V and 2 bases at J, with 11 bases between the two ends. Germline V lookup: CDR1 SQVTM, CDR2 ANQGSEA. CDR3 sequence reads: CSVGIQINTEAFF. The CDR3 DNA sequence: TGCAGCGTTGGAATACAGATTAACACTGAAGCTTTCTTT.

The V gene is TRBV3-1 (or the pseudogene TRBV3-2), the J gene TRBJ2-5; D gene ambiguous. The V gene's germline CDR1 is LGHDT and CDR2 YNNKEL (reference sequence). V dropped 0 bases and J dropped 3 bases, with 8 bases sitting between them. The CDR3 runs 14 residues. CDR3 residues: CASSQEDGKETQYF. The DNA for the CDR3 is TGTGCCAGCAGCCAAGAGGACGGTAAAGAGACCCAGTACTTC.

The chain has TRBV3-1 (or the pseudogene TRBV3-2) and TRBJ1-1; possibly TRBD1 for D (6 bases). Germline V gene lookup returns CDR1 LGHDT and CDR2 YNNKEL (reference sequence). V lost 2 bases and J lost 7, with 11 bases in between. This CDR3 region has 13 residues. CDR3 amino acids: CASSQLQGGEAFF. The DNA of the CDR3 is TGTGCCAGCAGCCAACTACAGGGCGGTGAAGCTTTCTTT.

In regard to this clone: The junction shows a germline mismatch at one end, possibly a read error. J is TRBJ2-7 and V is TRBV14; the D gene is possibly TRBD2 (7 bases). CDR1 is SGHDN, CDR2 FVKESK, per germline. The CDR3 sequence is 12 residues long. This CDR3 reads CASSPGGTGSVF. In nucleotides, the CDR3 is TGTGCCAGCAGCCCGGGGGGAACAGGGTCAGTCTTC. Full variable domain (outside the CDR3, taken from reference TRBV14 and TRBJ2-7): EAGVTQFPSHSVIEKGQTVTLRCDPISGHDNLYWYRRVMGKEIKFLLHFVKESKQDESGMPNNRFLAERTGGTYSTLKVQPAELEDSGVYFCASSPGGTGSVFGPGTRLTVT.

This chain links TRBV28 with TRBJ2-7, with D perhaps TRBD1 (6 bases). The length of the CDR3 is 15 residues. Trimming stripped 5 bases from V and 0 bases from J, with 14 bases between. In germline, CDR1 is MDHEN, CDR2 SYDVKM. CDR3 coding DNA: TGTGCCAGCAGTACCCCTGCGACAGGCTCCTACGAGCAGTACTTC. Protein sequence: CASSTPATGSYEQYF.